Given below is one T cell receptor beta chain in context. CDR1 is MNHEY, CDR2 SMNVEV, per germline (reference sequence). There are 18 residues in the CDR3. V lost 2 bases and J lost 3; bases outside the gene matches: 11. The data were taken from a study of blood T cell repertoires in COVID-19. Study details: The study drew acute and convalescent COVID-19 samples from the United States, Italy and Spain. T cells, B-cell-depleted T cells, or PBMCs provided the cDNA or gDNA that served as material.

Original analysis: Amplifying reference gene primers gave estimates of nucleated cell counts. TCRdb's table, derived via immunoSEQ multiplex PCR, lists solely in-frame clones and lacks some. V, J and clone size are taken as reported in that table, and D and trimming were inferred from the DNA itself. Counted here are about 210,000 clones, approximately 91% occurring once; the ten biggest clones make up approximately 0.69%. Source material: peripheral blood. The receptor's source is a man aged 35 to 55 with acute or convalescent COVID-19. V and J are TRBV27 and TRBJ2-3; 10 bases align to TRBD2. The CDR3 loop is CASSLTLLAGESTDTQYF. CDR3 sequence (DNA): TGTGCCAGCAGTTTAACCCTCCTAGCGGGAGAAAGTACAGATACGCAGTATTTT.